Included here is one T cell receptor (beta chain) sequence, with context. This entry is derived from a study of shared clonotypes between healthy human individuals. Every immunoSEQ plate was one replicate of a subset's evenly spread DNA. Sorted-subset replicate PCR reactions contained 200 to 250 ng DNA, corresponding to tens of thousands of T cell genomes. Data came from immunoSEQ multiplex PCR; TCRdb stores just in-frame clones and leaves some out. The sample contains about 2,500,000 clones, about 92% of which appear only once. The investigators split CD4+ cells into a CD45RA+ naive subset and a CD45RA-negative memory subset. This CDR3 contains 12 residues. The germline gives CDR1 SNHLY, CDR2 FYNNEI. The germline V and J ends were trimmed by 4 bases and 7 bases, with 10 bases remaining between them.

Sequenced sample: naive CD4+ T cells sorted from blood. As for subset: CD45RA+ positively selected. This receptor was taken from a man younger than 35 in good health. The V gene is TRBV2, the J gene TRBJ1-1; D unclear. The CDR3: CASSVGAFEAFF. CDR3 bases: TGTGCCAGCAGTGTGGGAGCGTTTGAAGCTTTCTTT.